Detailed here is one T cell receptor (beta chain). This entry is derived from a study of blood T cell repertoires in COVID-19. Study in general: In each case, the material was cDNA or gDNA derived from T cells, B-cell-depleted T cells, or PBMCs.

In the authors' workflow: Reference gene primer amplification yielded estimated nucleated cell counts. Measured with immunoSEQ multiplex PCR; TCRdb has only the in-frame clones, and not every one. V and J calls and clone size are as listed in that table; D and trimming were resolved from the DNA. Here the sample spans roughly 250,000 clones, just under 90% being singletons. CDR1 LGHNA and CDR2 YNFKEQ come from the germline V gene. The V gene lost 0 bases and the J gene lost 3 bases, with 9 bases spanning the gap. This CDR3 is 15 amino acids long. The source of this sequence is a woman in her 40s with acute or convalescent COVID-19. This chain uses TRBV4-2 with TRBJ1-3; no firm D call. The sample consisted of peripheral blood. The CDR3 protein is CASSQDPGFGNTIYF. The CDR3, as DNA: TGTGCCAGCAGCCAAGATCCAGGTTTTGGAAACACCATATATTTT.